This is a list of T cell receptor beta chains from one sample in a study of OX40 agonist ivuxolimab in advanced cancers. The repertoire was sequenced with immunoSEQ multiplex PCR; TCRdb's copy has only in-frame clones and lacks some. The sample has 55,000 to 80,000 clones; about 80% are singletons. The material sequenced was CD4+ or CD8+ T cells sorted from blood, taken in a trial of the OX40 agonist ivuxolimab. These receptors were collected from an adult with an advanced solid tumor such as melanoma, head and neck, liver or kidney cancer. CDR3s include the opening cysteine and the closing phenylalanine or tryptophan. The D gene is left open where the match is weak. Only some rows state a clone size, as once, few, many or a class for expanded clones.

cdr3_aa,cdr3_nt,j_call,v_call,d_call,clone_size
CASSLVAALAQYF,TGTGCCAGCAGCTTGGTAGCTGCCCTTGCGCAGTATTTT,TRBJ2-3,TRBV5-8,NA,NA
CASSTPGQNQPQHF,TGTGCCAGCAGCACGCCGGGTCAAAATCAGCCCCAGCATTTT,TRBJ1-5,TRBV4-2,NA,NA
CASSLGPSPDYYEQYF,TGTGCCAGCAGCTTAGGCCCCTCCCCAGACTACTACGAGCAGTACTTC,TRBJ2-7,TRBV7-2,NA,once
CASSLTIGNGQPQHF,TGTGCCAGCAGTTTAACAATAGGGAATGGTCAGCCCCAGCATTTT,TRBJ1-5,TRBV28,NA,NA
CASNPGGSNTDTQYF,TGTGCCAGCAACCCCGGGGGGTCCAACACAGATACGCAGTATTTT,TRBJ2-3,TRBV9,TRBD2,few
CASSMGQGATGNTIYF,TGTGCCAGTAGTATGGGACAGGGGGCGACTGGAAACACCATATATTTT,TRBJ1-3,TRBV19,TRBD1,NA
CASSLLYYEQYF,TGTGCCAGCAGCTTACTCTACTACGAGCAGTACTTC,TRBJ2-7,TRBV13,NA,NA
CASREQTANSPLHF,TGCGCCAGCCGCGAGCAGACGGCGAATTCACCCCTCCACTTT,TRBJ1-6,TRBV5-1,NA,NA
CATSRDLRGGDTQYF,TGTGCCACCAGCAGAGATCTTCGAGGTGGAGATACGCAGTATTTT,TRBJ2-3,TRBV15,NA,once
CASRSPGGGPTGELFF,TGTGCCAGCAGATCACCCGGTGGAGGACCCACCGGGGAGCTGTTTTTT,TRBJ2-2,TRBV11-2,NA,NA
CASSQGGEGDLPLQFF,TGTGCCAGCAGCCAAGGTGGGGAGGGGGACTTGCCTTTGCAGTTCTTC,TRBJ2-1,TRBV4-2,NA,NA
CASSLLQRGEKLFF,TGTGCCAGCTCCCTCCTACAGCGTGGTGAAAAACTGTTTTTT,TRBJ1-4,TRBV18,NA,NA
CASSVGRSGNSGTGELFF,TGTGCCAGCAGCGTAGGTCGGTCAGGGAATTCTGGCACCGGGGAGCTGTTTTTT,TRBJ2-2,TRBV9,NA,NA
CASSPRQRVPDTQYF,TGTGCCAGCAGCCCTAGACAGAGGGTGCCAGATACGCAGTATTTT,TRBJ2-3,TRBV7-2,NA,NA
CASSLARDRGQYEQYF,TGTGCCAGCAGCTTAGCCCGGGACAGGGGCCAGTACGAGCAGTACTTC,TRBJ2-7,TRBV11-1,TRBD1,once
CASSQGGRVSHGYTF,TGCGCCAGCAGCCAAGGAGGCAGGGTATCGCATGGCTACACCTTC,TRBJ1-2,TRBV4-1,NA,NA
CASSTPLAGLSEQYF,TGTGCCAGCAGTACCCCACTAGCGGGCCTCTCCGAGCAGTACTTC,TRBJ2-7,TRBV6-6,TRBD2,once
CSASLQSLRTF,TGCAGTGCTTCGCTTCAGTCACTAAGGACTTTC,TRBJ1-2,TRBV20-1,NA,NA
CASSGDREYF,TGTGCCAGCAGCGGGGACAGGGAATACTTC,TRBJ2-7,TRBV5-6,TRBD1,few
CASSRFGTPERHGYTF,TGTGCCAGCAGCCGTTTTGGGACACCAGAGCGGCATGGCTACACCTTC,TRBJ1-2,TRBV7-9,NA,NA
CASSVGTGLSTGELFF,TGTGCCAGCAGTGTAGGGACAGGGCTCAGCACCGGGGAGCTGTTTTTT,TRBJ2-2,TRBV6-1,TRBD1,NA
CASSRDRLNEKLFF,TGTGCCAGCAGTAGGGACAGATTGAATGAAAAACTGTTTTTT,TRBJ1-4,TRBV6-6,TRBD1,NA
CASSSLYYEQYF,TGTGCCAGCAGCTCCTTATACTACGAGCAGTACTTC,TRBJ2-7,TRBV13,NA,NA
CASSQGQGSGKAFF,TGCGCCAGCAGCCAAGGGCAGGGTTCGGGGAAAGCTTTCTTT,TRBJ1-1,TRBV4-3,NA,few
CASNTATDYTGELFF,TGTGCCAGCAACACAGCTACCGACTACACCGGGGAGCTGTTTTTT,TRBJ2-2,TRBV7-9,NA,NA
CASSLGRGLLQYYGYTF,TGCGCCAGCAGCTTAGGCAGGGGCCTCCTCCAGTACTATGGCTACACCTTC,TRBJ1-2,TRBV5-1,NA,NA
CAWTKLTGGGYTF,TGTGCCTGGACCAAACTGACAGGGGGTGGCTACACCTTC,TRBJ1-2,TRBV30,TRBD1,NA
CASSYSGGLSNEQFF,TGTGCCAGCAGTTACTCCGGGGGACTAAGTAATGAGCAGTTCTTC,TRBJ2-1,TRBV6-5,TRBD2,NA
CSVAGALAGGPNEQFF,TGCAGCGTTGCAGGGGCACTAGCGGGAGGCCCCAATGAGCAGTTCTTC,TRBJ2-1,TRBV29-1,TRBD2,NA
CASSQDWGQAAGADTQYF,TGCGCCAGCAGCCAAGATTGGGGCCAGGCAGCAGGGGCAGATACGCAGTATTTT,TRBJ2-3,TRBV4-1,NA,NA
CASSLAVRANTEAFF,TGTGCCAGCAGCTTAGCCGTGAGGGCGAACACTGAAGCTTTCTTT,TRBJ1-1,TRBV7-9,NA,NA
CASSLGLAGHNEQFF,TGTGCCAGCAGCCTGGGACTAGCGGGACACAATGAGCAGTTCTTC,TRBJ2-1,TRBV5-6,TRBD2,NA
CASFEWGDTEAFF,TGTGCCAGTTTTGAGTGGGGGGACACTGAAGCTTTCTTT,TRBJ1-1,TRBV19,NA,few
CASSFLRGQGNTEAFF,TGTGCCAGCAGCTTTTTAAGGGGACAGGGGAACACTGAAGCTTTCTTT,TRBJ1-1,TRBV11-2,TRBD1,NA
CASLQGAGEQYF,TGTGCCAGCCTCCAGGGGGCGGGTGAGCAGTACTTC,TRBJ2-7,TRBV6-5,TRBD1,NA
CASSTRNSVRLAYGYTF,TGTGCCAGCAGCACCCGGAATTCTGTCAGGCTAGCTTATGGCTACACCTTC,TRBJ1-2,TRBV13,NA,NA
CATSTRGGRETQYF,TGTGCCACCAGCACCAGGGGGGGCAGGGAGACCCAGTACTTC,TRBJ2-5,TRBV15,NA,few
CATRNGHPAYEQYF,TGTGCCACCCGTAACGGCCATCCCGCCTACGAGCAGTACTTC,TRBJ2-7,TRBV28,NA,NA
CASSTPGGYGYTF,TGTGCCAGCAGCACCCCGGGGGGCTATGGCTACACCTTC,TRBJ1-2,TRBV11-2,NA,NA
CASSPLGGVGSQETQYF,TGCGCCAGCAGCCCCCTCGGGGGAGTGGGCAGCCAAGAGACCCAGTACTTC,TRBJ2-5,TRBV5-1,NA,NA